This entry is about one T cell receptor (beta chain). The antigen is not known. The data stem from a study of OX40 agonist ivuxolimab in advanced cancers. Study-level results: There was clonal expansion of CD4+ and CD8+ blood T cells by week 6 at 0.1 to 3.0 mg/kg. Relative to CD4+ cells, CD8+ T cells on average had more expanded clones. Individuals who were partial responders at 0.1-3.0 mg/kg had clonal expansion that ranked among the lowest.

The table came from immunoSEQ multiplex PCR; TCRdb's copy has only in-frame clones and leaves some out. This table holds fewer than 40,000 clones, approximately 90% found once. The CDR3 length is 16 residues. Germline V lookup: CDR1 SGHAT, CDR2 FQNNGV. V was pared by 3 bases and J by 0 bases, with 12 bases between. The starting material was CD4+ or CD8+ T cells sorted from blood, obtained in a trial of the OX40 agonist ivuxolimab. The chain is built from TRBV11-2 and TRBJ1-3; no firm D call. This clonotype originated in an adult with an advanced solid tumor such as melanoma, head and neck, liver or kidney cancer. This chain's CDR3 is CASSFSGRSSGNTIYF. CDR3 in DNA: TGTGCCAGCAGCTTTAGCGGGCGAAGCTCTGGAAACACCATATATTTT. Together with reference TRBV11-2 and TRBJ1-3, the CDR3 gives the full variable domain: EAGVAQSPRYKIIEKRQSVAFWCNPISGHATLYWYQQILGQGPKLLIQFQNNGVVDDSQLPKDRFSAERLKGVDSTLKIQPAKLEDSAVYLCASSFSGRSSGNTIYFGEGSWLTVV.